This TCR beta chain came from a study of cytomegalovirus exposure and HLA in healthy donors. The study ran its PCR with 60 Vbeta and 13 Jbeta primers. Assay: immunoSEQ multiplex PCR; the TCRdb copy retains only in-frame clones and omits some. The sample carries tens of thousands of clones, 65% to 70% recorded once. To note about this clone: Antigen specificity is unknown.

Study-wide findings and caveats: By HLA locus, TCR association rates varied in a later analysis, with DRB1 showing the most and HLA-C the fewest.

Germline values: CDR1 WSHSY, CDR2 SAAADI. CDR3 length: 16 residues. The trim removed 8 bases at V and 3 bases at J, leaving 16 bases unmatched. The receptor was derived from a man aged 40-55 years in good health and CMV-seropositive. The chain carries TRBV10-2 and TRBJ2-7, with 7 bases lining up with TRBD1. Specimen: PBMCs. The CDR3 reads CASGSGQSPSIYEQYF. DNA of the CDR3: TGCGCCAGCGGATCGGGACAGTCACCTTCCATCTACGAGCAGTACTTC.